This TCR beta chain was recorded in a study of cytomegalovirus exposure and HLA in healthy donors. The PCR used 60 Vbeta and 13 Jbeta primers. Assay used: immunoSEQ multiplex PCR; TCRdb lists only in-frame clones, some missing. The table shows 150,000 to 200,000 clones, with roughly 77% occurring only once. With 10 bases clipped from V and 1 base from J, the junction kept 9 bases outside the gene matches. Germline assignment: CDR1 ENHRY and CDR2 SYGVKD. The CDR3 sequence is 14 residues long. Sequencing was done on a sample of PBMCs. The V gene is TRBV10-3, the J gene TRBJ1-2, with 7 bases identical to TRBD1. The TCR comes from a middle-aged man in good health and CMV-seropositive. This CDR3 is CASTGQANNYGYTF. The CDR3, as DNA: TGTGCCAGCACAGGACAGGCGAATAACTATGGCTACACCTTC.